The clone carrying this T cell receptor (beta chain) appeared a few times. No antigen is known for it. Sequencing templates came from extracted RNA that was reverse transcribed into cDNA. The assay was immunoSEQ multiplex PCR, and TCRdb's table has in-frame clones only and misses some. The sample consists of about 210,000 clones, roughly 64% of them appearing once. Germline CDR1 MGHRA, CDR2 YSYEKL. CDR3 length equals 21 residues. Trimming cost V 0 bases and J 0 bases, with 21 bases left between them. The data were obtained in a study of CD8+ T cells in alopecia areata. Study at large: At a dose of 5 to 10 mg twice daily, oral tofacitinib was given to treated patients.

General study findings and limits: For patients receiving tofacitinib, scalp clonality and expanded CD8+ clones among the top 100 significantly decreased. Normal skin's resident alphabeta T cells are sequenced alongside lesional scalp T cells.

The treatment denotes: oral pan-JAK inhibitor, 5-10 mg twice daily. The chain uses TRBV4-1 and TRBJ2-6; D is perhaps TRBD1 (5 bases). The sequencing used CD4+ T cells sorted from blood, collected at week 4, from a patient treated with tofacitinib. The TCR was taken from a human donor with alopecia areata. CDR3 nucleotides: TGCGCCAGCAGCCAAGATCTCACCAGGGCCGTACTCGCCTCTGGGGCCAACGTCCTGACTTTC. Translation: CASSQDLTRAVLASGANVLTF.